A selection of T cell receptor beta chains follows, all from one sample in a study of OX40 agonist ivuxolimab in advanced cancers. This table comes from immunoSEQ multiplex PCR, and its TCRdb copy is limited to in-frame clones, with some not included. Among about 33,000 clones listed, roughly 89% were seen once. The source was CD4+ or CD8+ T cells sorted from blood, collected in a trial of the OX40 agonist ivuxolimab. The source is an adult with an advanced solid tumor such as melanoma, head and neck, liver or kidney cancer. Both conserved end residues are part of each CDR3. D genes are given only for firm matches. Part of the rows lack a size; the others show once, few, many or a class for expanded clones.

v_gene	j_gene	d_gene	abundance	CDR3nt	CDR3aa
TRBV4-1	TRBJ1-2	NA	NA	TGCGCCAGCAGCCAAGAGCGCTCGAGGGGGGGAGGCTACACCTTC	CASSQERSRGGGYTF
TRBV19	TRBJ2-1	NA	once	TGTGCCAGTAGTATAACTGCTTACAATGAGCAGTTCTTC	CASSITAYNEQFF
TRBV4-1	TRBJ2-2	NA	many	TGCGCCAGCAGCCACAACACCGGGGAGCTGTTTTTT	CASSHNTGELFF
TRBV2	TRBJ1-2	NA	NA	TGTGCCAGCAGTGAAGCTCTTAGGCTCTATGGCTACACCTTC	CASSEALRLYGYTF
TRBV7-9	TRBJ1-5	NA	NA	TGTGCCAGCAGCTCGAAAAATCAGCCCCAGCATTTT	CASSSKNQPQHF
TRBV27	TRBJ2-1	TRBD1	NA	TGTGCCAGCGGCAGGGGGAACTACAATGAGCAGTTCTTC	CASGRGNYNEQFF
TRBV4-2	TRBJ1-6	NA	few	TGTGCCAGCAGAATCGGGGGCCAGAATAATTCACCCCTCCACTTT	CASRIGGQNNSPLHF
TRBV28	TRBJ2-4	NA	NA	TGTGCCAGCAGTGTCCTAGCCAAAAACATTCAGTACTTC	CASSVLAKNIQYF
TRBV5-1	TRBJ2-7	NA	NA	TGCGCCAGCAGGTCGGGTGAGCGGTTCTACGAGCAGTACTTC	CASRSGERFYEQYF
TRBV4-2	TRBJ1-4	NA	NA	TGTGCCAGCAGCCCCAAAGACGCAACTAATGAAAAACTGTTTTTT	CASSPKDATNEKLFF
TRBV19	TRBJ1-3	NA	NA	TGTGCCAGTAGTCTCGACAGCTACTCTGGAAACACCATATATTTT	CASSLDSYSGNTIYF
TRBV27	TRBJ2-2	NA	NA	TGTGCCAGCAGCGGACACCCGAACACCGGGGAGCTGTTTTTT	CASSGHPNTGELFF
TRBV4-1	TRBJ1-2	NA	NA	TGCGCCAGCAGCCAAGATTTGGGGGCGGTATATTTTCCCGGCTACACCTTC	CASSQDLGAVYFPGYTF
TRBV19	TRBJ2-5	TRBD2	NA	TGTGCCAGTAGTTCGGGACTAGCGGGGACTCACCAAGAGACCCAGTACTTC	CASSSGLAGTHQETQYF
TRBV30	TRBJ2-5	NA	once	TGTGCCTGGAGTGTAGGGCAGGGCGGAGAGACCCAGTACTTC	CAWSVGQGGETQYF
TRBV15	TRBJ2-5	NA	NA	TGTGCCACCAGCAGGAACTCGACGCTCGTGGTAGAGACCCAGTACTTC	CATSRNSTLVVETQYF
TRBV5-1	TRBJ2-1	NA	NA	TGCGCCAGCAGCTTGGAGGGCCACAATGAGCAGTTCTTC	CASSLEGHNEQFF
TRBV5-1	TRBJ2-3	NA	NA	TGCGCCAGCAGCCAAAAACTAGTCCAGGGAGATACGCAGTATTTT	CASSQKLVQGDTQYF
TRBV7-8	TRBJ2-7	TRBD1	NA	TGTGCCAGCAGCTTAGGGACAGGGGGTTTATACGAGCAGTACTTC	CASSLGTGGLYEQYF
TRBV5-4	TRBJ1-4	TRBD1	NA	TGTGCCAGCAGCGACAGGGGCGAAAAACTGTTTTTT	CASSDRGEKLFF
TRBV19	TRBJ2-3	TRBD2	NA	TGTGCCAGTAGGTTAGCGGGGGGGCCGTTTTTCGATACGCAGTATTTT	CASRLAGGPFFDTQYF
TRBV14	TRBJ1-6	NA	NA	TGTGCCAGCAGCCAAGACGGGGACTCCTATAATTCACCCCTCCACTTT	CASSQDGDSYNSPLHF
TRBV28	TRBJ2-7	TRBD2	NA	TGTGCCAGCAGTTCTCCGGGACTAGCGGGGGTGTCCTACGAGCAGTACTTC	CASSSPGLAGVSYEQYF
TRBV5-4	TRBJ1-6	TRBD1	NA	TGTGCCAGCAGCGTCGACAGGGGCCTAGGTTCACCCCTCCACTTT	CASSVDRGLGSPLHF
TRBV5-8	TRBJ2-7	NA	NA	TGTGCCAGCGGAAGCTCTGAGGCCCCCCGCTCCTACGAGCAGTACTTC	CASGSSEAPRSYEQYF
TRBV7-2	TRBJ1-2	NA	NA	TGTGCCAGCAGGGGACCAGGGGAAGAGGGCTACACCTTC	CASRGPGEEGYTF
TRBV5-1	TRBJ2-7	NA	NA	TGCGCCAGCAGCTTCGGGAGCTCCTACGAGCAGTACTTC	CASSFGSSYEQYF
TRBV7-2	TRBJ2-7	TRBD2	NA	TGTGCCAGCAGCTTGAGGACTAGCGGGGGGCCCCGGACCTACGAGCAGTACTTC	CASSLRTSGGPRTYEQYF
TRBV7-3	TRBJ2-3	NA	NA	TGTGCCAGCAGCCCCGGACTATTGCCCACAGATACGCAGTATTTT	CASSPGLLPTDTQYF
TRBV15	TRBJ1-2	TRBD1	NA	TGTGCCACCCGTTTGGACAGGGGGGTCGGTAGTGGCTACACCTTC	CATRLDRGVGSGYTF
TRBV19	TRBJ2-7	NA	NA	TGTGCCAGTAGTCTCCACGGGACTGAGCCCTACGAGCAGTACTTC	CASSLHGTEPYEQYF
TRBV11-2	TRBJ2-7	NA	NA	TGTGCCAGCAGCTTAGTCAGTAGGTCCTACGAGCAGTACTTC	CASSLVSRSYEQYF
TRBV10-2	TRBJ1-2	NA	NA	TGCGCCAGCTCCGACGGGGGATGGGATGGCTACACCTTC	CASSDGGWDGYTF
TRBV7-6	TRBJ2-2	NA	NA	TGTGCCAGCAGCTTAGAAGGCCCATCCGGGGAGCTGTTTTTT	CASSLEGPSGELFF
TRBV27	TRBJ2-3	NA	NA	TGTGCCAGCAGTTTATACGGTAACACAGATACGCAGTATTTT	CASSLYGNTDTQYF
TRBV27	TRBJ2-2	NA	NA	TGTGCCAGCAGTTGGGGCGGGGAGCTGTTTTTT	CASSWGGELFF
TRBV27	TRBJ1-1	NA	NA	TGTGCCAGCAGTTGGCACCTGGGGAACACTGAAGCTTTCTTT	CASSWHLGNTEAFF
TRBV29-1	TRBJ2-7	NA	NA	TGCAGCGTGACAACATCGGTCTCCTACGAGCAGTACTTC	CSVTTSVSYEQYF
TRBV4-2	TRBJ1-1	NA	NA	TGTGCCAGCAGCCAAGATTCCCGGTCCGGGGCGGTGAACACTGAAGCTTTCTTT	CASSQDSRSGAVNTEAFF
TRBV19	TRBJ2-1	NA	NA	TGTGCCAGTGGACGCAATGAGCAGTTCTTC	CASGRNEQFF
TRBV13	TRBJ2-1	TRBD1	NA	TGTGCCAGCAGCCTACGGACAGGCCCACAGGGCCTGCTCGATGAGCAGTTCTTC	CASSLRTGPQGLLDEQFF